Following are 5 T cell receptor beta chains from one sample sequenced in a study of human T cells and chemical hapten exposure. Noted time point: patch test 1, 2 weeks after DPC sensitization. Treatment of the sample: therapeutic diphenylcyclopropenone sensitization with weekly scalp DPC. TCRdb reprocessed the RACE reads via MiXCR and lists one record per CDR3 protein. This sample has about 120,000 distinct CDR3 sequences, with roughly 15% found just once. Sequenced material: whole blood, taken in connection with sensitization to the hapten diphenylcyclopropenone (DPC). These receptors were obtained from a young man with alopecia areata. Some clones in this sample may be carry-over from other donors' samples.

As to this clonotype: This sequence may be a read error, since a much larger clone differs from it by one base. The chain links TRBV28 to TRBJ1-5; 9 positions match TRBD1. Unmatched junction bases numbered 0, after V lost 8 bases and J lost 4 bases. CDR3 size: 12 residues. CDR1 is MDHEN and CDR2 is SYDVKM in the germline V gene. The CDR3, as DNA: TGTGCCAGCGGACAGGGGAATCAGCCCCAGCATTTT. Residues: CASGQGNQPQHF.

This clonotype occurred a few times. The chain couples TRBV6-6 to TRBJ2-3; D is perhaps TRBD1 or TRBD2 (6 bases each). Germline-derived CDR1 and CDR2 are MNHNY and SVGAGI (reference sequence). This CDR3 is 15 amino acids long. Trimming removed 5 bases from V and 5 bases from J, with 17 bases in between. The CDR3 reads CASSANRAGRDTQYF. CDR3 nucleotide sequence: TGTGCCAGCAGTGCAAACAGGGCGGGGAGAGATACGCAGTATTTT.

This clonotype was seen only a few times. V usage is TRBV12-5 and J usage is TRBJ1-1; D not certain. The CDR3 has 12 residues. In germline, CDR1 is LGHNT, CDR2 FRNRAP. Trimming shortened V by 8 bases and J by 1 base, and 8 bases separated the two germline ends. CDR3 sequence: CASRPENTEAFF. For the CDR3, the DNA is TGTGCTAGTCGCCCGGAGAACACTGAAGCTTTCTTT.

The CDR3, as DNA: TGTGCCAGCAGCTTCGCCCGGGGCCCATACAATGAGCAGTTCTTC. Protein sequence: CASSFARGPYNEQFF. V gene TRBV7-2 combines with J gene TRBJ2-1, with D perhaps TRBD1 or TRBD2 (5 bases each). The V gene lost 3 bases and the J gene lost 4 bases, with 13 bases spanning the gap. The CDR3 is made up of 15 amino acids. Germline V lookup: CDR1 SGHTA, CDR2 FQGNSA.

This clonotype was seen a few times. This chain connects TRBV20-1 to TRBJ1-3; no clear D gene. CDR1 and CDR2 from the germline V gene are DFQATT and SNEGSKA (reference sequence). CDR3 size: 15 residues. Trimming removed 3 bases at V and 0 bases at J, with 12 bases between. CDR3 sequence reads: CSASPDQSSGNTIYF. The DNA of the CDR3 is TGCAGTGCTAGCCCTGACCAGAGCTCTGGAAACACCATATATTTT.